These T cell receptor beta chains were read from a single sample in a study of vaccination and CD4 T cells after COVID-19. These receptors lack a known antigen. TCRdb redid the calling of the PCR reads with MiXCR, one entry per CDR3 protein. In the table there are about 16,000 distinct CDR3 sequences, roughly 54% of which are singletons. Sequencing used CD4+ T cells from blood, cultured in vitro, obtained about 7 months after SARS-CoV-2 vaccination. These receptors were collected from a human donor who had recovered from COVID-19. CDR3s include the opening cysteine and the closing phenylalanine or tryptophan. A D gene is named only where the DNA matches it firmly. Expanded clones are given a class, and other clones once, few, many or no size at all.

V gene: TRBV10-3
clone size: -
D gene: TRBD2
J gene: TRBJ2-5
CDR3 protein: CAISELAGETQYF
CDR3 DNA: TGTGCCATCAGTGAACTAGCGGGAGAGACCCAGTACTTC

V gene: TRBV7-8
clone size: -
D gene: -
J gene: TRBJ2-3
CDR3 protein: CASSSFEVEGKQYF
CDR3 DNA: TGTGCCAGCAGCTCCTTTGAAGTCGAGGGTAAGCAGTATTTT

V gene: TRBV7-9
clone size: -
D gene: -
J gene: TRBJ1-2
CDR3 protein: CATEVGAYGYTF
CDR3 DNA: TGTGCCACGGAGGTGGGGGCCTATGGCTACACCTTC

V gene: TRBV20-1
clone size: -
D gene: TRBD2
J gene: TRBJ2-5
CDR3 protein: CSAFSGRGETQYF
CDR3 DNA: TGCAGTGCATTTAGCGGGAGGGGAGAGACCCAGTACTTC

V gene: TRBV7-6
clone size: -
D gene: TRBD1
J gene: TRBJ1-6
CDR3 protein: CASSPLNTGASLHF
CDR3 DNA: TGTGCCAGCAGTCCACTTAATACAGGGGCATCCCTCCACTTT

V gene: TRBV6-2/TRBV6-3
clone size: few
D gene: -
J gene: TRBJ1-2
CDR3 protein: CASSWSRIGYTF
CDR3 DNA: TGTGCCAGCAGTTGGTCCAGGATAGGCTACACCTTC

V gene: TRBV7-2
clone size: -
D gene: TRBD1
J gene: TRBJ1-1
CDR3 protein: CASSYDRDTEAFF
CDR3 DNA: TGTGCCAGCAGTTACGACAGGGACACTGAAGCTTTCTTT

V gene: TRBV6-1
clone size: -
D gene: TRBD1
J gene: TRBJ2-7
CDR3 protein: CASSSGTDSYEQYF
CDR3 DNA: TGTGCCAGCAGCTCCGGGACAGACTCCTACGAGCAGTACTTC

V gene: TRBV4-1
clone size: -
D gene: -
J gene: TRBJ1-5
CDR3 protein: CASSQVPWRMSGNQPQHF
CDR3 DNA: TGCGCCAGCAGCCAAGTCCCCTGGCGTATGAGTGGCAATCAGCCCCAGCATTTT

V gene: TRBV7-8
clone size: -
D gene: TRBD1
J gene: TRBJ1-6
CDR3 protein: CASSLGGDSNSPLHF
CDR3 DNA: TGTGCCAGCAGCCTTGGGGGGGACAGTAATTCACCCCTCCACTTT

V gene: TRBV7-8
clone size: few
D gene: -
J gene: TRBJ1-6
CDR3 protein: CASSFSYNSPLHF
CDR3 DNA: TGTGCCAGCAGCTTTAGCTATAATTCACCCCTCCACTTT

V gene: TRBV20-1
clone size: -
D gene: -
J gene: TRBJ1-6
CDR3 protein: CSARDTPDSPLHF
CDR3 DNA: TGCAGTGCTAGAGATACCCCGGATTCACCCCTCCACTTT

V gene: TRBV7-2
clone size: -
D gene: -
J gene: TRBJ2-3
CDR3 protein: CASSPKRADTQYF
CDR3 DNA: TGTGCCAGCAGCCCTAAGAGAGCAGATACGCAGTATTTT

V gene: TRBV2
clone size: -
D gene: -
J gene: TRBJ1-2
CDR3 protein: CASSYELTAYYGYTF
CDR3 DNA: TGTGCCAGCAGTTACGAGCTGACAGCGTACTATGGCTACACCTTC

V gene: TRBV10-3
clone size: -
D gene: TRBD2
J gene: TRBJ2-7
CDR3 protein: CAIREGAGPYEQYF
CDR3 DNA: TGTGCCATCAGAGAAGGAGCGGGGCCCTACGAGCAGTACTTC

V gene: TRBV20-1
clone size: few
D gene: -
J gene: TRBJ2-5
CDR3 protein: CSARYNGETQYF
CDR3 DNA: TGCAGTGCTAGATACAATGGAGAGACCCAGTACTTC

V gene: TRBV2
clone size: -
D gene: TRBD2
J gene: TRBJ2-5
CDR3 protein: CASSDQLAGFETQYF
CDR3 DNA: TGTGCCAGCAGTGACCAACTAGCGGGATTTGAGACCCAGTACTTC

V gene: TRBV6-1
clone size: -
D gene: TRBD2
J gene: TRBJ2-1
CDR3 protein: CASSLSGTSYNEQFF
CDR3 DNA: TGTGCCAGCAGCCTTAGCGGGACATCCTACAATGAGCAGTTCTTC

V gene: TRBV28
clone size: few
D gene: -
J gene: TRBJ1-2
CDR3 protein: CASNPPGRRGDGYTF
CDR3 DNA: TGTGCCAGCAACCCCCCCGGGCGGCGGGGAGATGGCTACACCTTC

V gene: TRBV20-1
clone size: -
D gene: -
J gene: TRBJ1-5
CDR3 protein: CSARRGDGQPQHF
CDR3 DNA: TGCAGTGCTAGAAGAGGGGACGGGCAGCCCCAGCATTTT

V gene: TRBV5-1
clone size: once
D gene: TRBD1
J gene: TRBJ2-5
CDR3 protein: CASSIGQGQETQYF
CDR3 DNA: TGCGCCAGCAGCATCGGACAGGGCCAAGAGACCCAGTACTTC

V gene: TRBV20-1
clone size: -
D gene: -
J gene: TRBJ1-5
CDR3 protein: CSASAGEEWQPQHF
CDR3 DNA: TGCAGTGCTAGTGCAGGGGAGGAATGGCAGCCCCAGCATTTT

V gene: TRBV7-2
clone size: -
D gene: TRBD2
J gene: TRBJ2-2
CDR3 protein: CASSRRGLAGARTGELFF
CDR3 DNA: TGTGCCAGCAGCAGGAGGGGACTAGCGGGGGCACGGACCGGGGAGCTGTTTTTT

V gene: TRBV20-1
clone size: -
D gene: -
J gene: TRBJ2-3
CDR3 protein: CSARVLRMQHTDTQYF
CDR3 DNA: TGCAGTGCTAGAGTCTTGCGGATGCAGCACACAGATACGCAGTATTTT

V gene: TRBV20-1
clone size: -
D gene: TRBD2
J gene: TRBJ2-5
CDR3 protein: CSAGSGGLYQETQYF
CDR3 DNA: TGCAGTGCTGGGAGCGGGGGTTTGTACCAAGAGACCCAGTACTTC

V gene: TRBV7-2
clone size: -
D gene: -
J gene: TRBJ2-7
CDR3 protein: CASSQWDNSGHEQYF
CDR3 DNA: TGTGCCAGCAGCCAGTGGGATAATAGCGGCCACGAGCAGTACTTC

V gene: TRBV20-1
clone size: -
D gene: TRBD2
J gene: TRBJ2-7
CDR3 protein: CSARGPSGTYEQYF
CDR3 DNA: TGCAGTGCTAGAGGGCCTAGCGGGACCTACGAGCAGTACTTC

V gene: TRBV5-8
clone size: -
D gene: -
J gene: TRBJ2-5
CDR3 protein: CASSFDRALGTQYF
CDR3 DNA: TGTGCCAGCAGCTTCGACCGGGCCCTCGGGACCCAGTACTTC

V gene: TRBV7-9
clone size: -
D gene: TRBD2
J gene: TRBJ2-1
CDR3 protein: CASSLALAGAYNEQFF
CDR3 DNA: TGTGCCAGCAGCTTAGCATTAGCGGGGGCCTACAATGAGCAGTTCTTC

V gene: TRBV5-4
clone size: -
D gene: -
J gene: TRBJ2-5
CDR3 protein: CASSLAGQPQETQYF
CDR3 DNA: TGTGCCAGCAGCTTGGCAGGACAGCCTCAAGAGACCCAGTACTTC

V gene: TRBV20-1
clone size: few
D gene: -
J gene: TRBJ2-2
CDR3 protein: CSARLAVNTGELFF
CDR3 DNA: TGCAGTGCTAGATTGGCAGTTAACACCGGGGAGCTGTTTTTT

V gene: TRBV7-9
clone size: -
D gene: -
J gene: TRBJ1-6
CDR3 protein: CASSLAWGNVDNSPLHF
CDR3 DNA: TGTGCCAGCAGCTTAGCGTGGGGGAATGTCGATAATTCACCCCTCCACTTT

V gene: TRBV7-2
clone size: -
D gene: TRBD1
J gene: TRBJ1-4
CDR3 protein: CASSQNRGGEKLFF
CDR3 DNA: TGTGCCAGCAGCCAAAACAGGGGTGGTGAAAAACTGTTTTTT

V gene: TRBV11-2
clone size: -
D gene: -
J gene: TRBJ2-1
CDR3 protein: CASSLGGAYNEQFF
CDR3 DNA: TGTGCCAGCAGCTTAGGAGGGGCATACAATGAGCAGTTCTTC

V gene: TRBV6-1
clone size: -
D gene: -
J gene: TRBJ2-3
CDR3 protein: CASTRPGQGHTDTQYF
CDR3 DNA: TGTGCCAGCACCCGACCGGGGCAGGGGCACACAGATACGCAGTATTTT

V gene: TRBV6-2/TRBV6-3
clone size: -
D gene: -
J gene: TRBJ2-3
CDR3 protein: CASSWDSSTNTQYF
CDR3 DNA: TGTGCCAGCAGCTGGGACTCCAGCACGAATACGCAGTATTTT

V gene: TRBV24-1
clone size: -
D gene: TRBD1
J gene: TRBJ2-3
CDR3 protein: CATSDETGGADTQYF
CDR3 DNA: TGTGCCACCAGTGATGAGACAGGGGGCGCAGATACGCAGTATTTT